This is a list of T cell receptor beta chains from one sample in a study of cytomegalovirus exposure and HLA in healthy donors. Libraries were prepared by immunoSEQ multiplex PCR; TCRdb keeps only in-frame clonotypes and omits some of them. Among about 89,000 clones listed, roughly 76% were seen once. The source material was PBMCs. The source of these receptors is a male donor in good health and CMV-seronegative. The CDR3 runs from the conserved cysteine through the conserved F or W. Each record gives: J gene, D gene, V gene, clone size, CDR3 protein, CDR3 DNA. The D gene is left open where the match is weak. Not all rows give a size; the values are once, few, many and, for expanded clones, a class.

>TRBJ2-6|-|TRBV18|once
CASSWAGANRANVLTF
TGTGCCAGCTCATGGGCGGGGGCTAATCGGGCCAACGTCCTGACTTTC
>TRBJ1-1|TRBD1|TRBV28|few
CASSFEDRVGTEAFF
TGTGCCAGCAGCTTTGAGGACAGGGTGGGGACTGAAGCTTTCTTT
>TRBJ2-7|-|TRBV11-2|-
CASSLIPGSRSSYEQYF
TGTGCCAGCAGCTTAATCCCCGGGAGTCGGAGCTCCTACGAGCAGTACTTC
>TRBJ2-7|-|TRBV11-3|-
CASSAGRTYEQYF
TGTGCCAGCAGCGCGGGACGGACCTACGAGCAGTACTTC
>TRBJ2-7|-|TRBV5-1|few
CASSLGFSTRDLLYEQYF
TGCGCCAGCAGCTTGGGGTTTTCTACGCGGGATCTACTCTACGAGCAGTACTTC
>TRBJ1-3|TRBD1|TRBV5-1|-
CASSSLGGTVGNTIYF
TGCGCCAGCAGCTCTCTAGGCGGGACAGTTGGAAACACCATATATTTT
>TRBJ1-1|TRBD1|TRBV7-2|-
CASSGFDRGTEAFF
TGTGCCAGCAGCGGCTTTGACAGGGGCACTGAAGCTTTCTTT
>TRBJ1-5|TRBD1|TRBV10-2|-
CASQQGINQPQHF
TGCGCCAGCCAACAGGGGATCAATCAGCCCCAGCATTTT
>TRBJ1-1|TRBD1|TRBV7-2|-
CASSRQGENEAFF
TGTGCCAGCAGCCGTCAGGGGGAGAATGAAGCTTTCTTT
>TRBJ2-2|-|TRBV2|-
CASSEWGGRNTGELFF
TGTGCCAGCAGTGAATGGGGTGGGAGAAACACCGGGGAGCTGTTTTTT
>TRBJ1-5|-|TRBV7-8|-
CASSLGGFGNQPQHF
TGTGCCAGCAGCTTAGGCGGGTTTGGCAATCAGCCCCAGCATTTT
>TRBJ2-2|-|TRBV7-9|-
CASSSNSQGNTGELFF
TGTGCCAGCAGCTCGAACAGTCAAGGGAACACCGGGGAGCTGTTTTTT
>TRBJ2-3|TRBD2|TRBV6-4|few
CASSETSGGADTQYF
TGTGCCAGCAGTGAGACTAGCGGGGGGGCAGATACGCAGTATTTT
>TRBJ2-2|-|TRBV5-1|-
CASESVPENTGELFF
TGCGCCAGCGAATCAGTGCCCGAGAACACCGGGGAGCTGTTTTTT
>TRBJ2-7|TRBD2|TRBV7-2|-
CASSLRASGSSYEQYF
TGTGCCAGCAGCTTAAGGGCGAGCGGGAGCTCCTACGAGCAGTACTTC
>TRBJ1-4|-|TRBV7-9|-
CASSLRPDKNYEKLFF
TGTGCCAGCAGCTTACGGCCGGACAAGAACTATGAAAAACTGTTTTTT
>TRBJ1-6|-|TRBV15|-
CATSRDPKSNSPLHF
TGTGCCACCAGCAGAGACCCCAAAAGCAATTCACCCCTCCACTTT
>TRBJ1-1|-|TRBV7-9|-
CASSLDGGVQAFF
TGTGCCAGCAGCTTAGATGGGGGCGTTCAAGCTTTCTTT
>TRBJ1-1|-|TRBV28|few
CASTAHPGARTEAFF
TGTGCCAGCACCGCCCACCCAGGGGCGAGGACTGAAGCTTTCTTT
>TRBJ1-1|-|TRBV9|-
CASSVGKLGNTEAFF
TGTGCCAGCAGCGTCGGGAAACTGGGGAACACTGAAGCTTTCTTT
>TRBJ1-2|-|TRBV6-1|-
CASSEPSYGYTF
TGTGCCAGCAGTGAACCCTCCTATGGCTACACCTTC
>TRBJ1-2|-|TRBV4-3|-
CASSPGGGQSYGYTF
TGCGCCAGCAGCCCGGGAGGTGGACAGAGCTATGGCTACACCTTC
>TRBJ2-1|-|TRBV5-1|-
CASSFEGGSYNEQFF
TGCGCCAGCAGCTTTGAAGGGGGCTCCTACAATGAGCAGTTCTTC
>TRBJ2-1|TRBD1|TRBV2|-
CASSGGTGDSYNEQFF
TGTGCCAGCAGTGGGGGGACAGGGGATTCCTACAATGAGCAGTTCTTC
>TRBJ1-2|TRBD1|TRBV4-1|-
CASSQDLYAGGANYGYTF
TGCGCCAGCAGCCAAGATCTTTATGCAGGGGGAGCTAACTATGGCTACACCTTC
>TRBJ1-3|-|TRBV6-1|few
CASSEAPPGGGRNTIYF
TGTGCCAGCAGTGAAGCCCCCCCGGGTGGCGGAAGAAACACCATATATTTT
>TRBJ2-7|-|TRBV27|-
CASSLSLRTTAGYEQYF
TGTGCCAGCAGTTTATCCCTCCGAACGACAGCTGGCTACGAGCAGTACTTC
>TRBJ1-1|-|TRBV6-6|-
CASSYLGHGDGTEAFF
TGTGCCAGCAGTTACCTGGGACACGGGGATGGCACTGAAGCTTTCTTT
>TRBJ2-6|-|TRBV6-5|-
CASSYRKQGANVLTF
TGTGCCAGCAGTTACCGTAAACAGGGGGCCAACGTCCTGACTTTC
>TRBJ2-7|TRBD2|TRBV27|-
CASSLVLSSGVTYEQYF
TGTGCCAGCAGTTTAGTACTTTCTAGCGGGGTGACTTACGAGCAGTACTTC
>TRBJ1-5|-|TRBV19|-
CASSMAQGNQPQHF
TGTGCCAGTAGTATGGCCCAGGGGAATCAGCCCCAGCATTTT
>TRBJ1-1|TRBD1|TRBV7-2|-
CASSLAGTGNEAFF
TGTGCCAGCAGCTTAGCCGGGACAGGGAACGAAGCTTTCTTT
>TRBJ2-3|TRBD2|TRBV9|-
CASSVRDYRTDTQYF
TGTGCCAGCAGCGTCCGGGACTATAGAACAGATACGCAGTATTTT
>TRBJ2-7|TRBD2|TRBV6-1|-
CASSEASGITYEQYF
TGTGCCAGCAGTGAAGCTAGCGGGATCACCTACGAGCAGTACTTC
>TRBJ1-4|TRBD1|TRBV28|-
CASSSGGLGEKLFF
TGTGCCAGCAGTTCAGGGGGCTTGGGTGAAAAACTGTTTTTT
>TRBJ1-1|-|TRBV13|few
CASSLESQTGLTEAFF
TGTGCCAGCAGCTTAGAGTCGCAGACAGGTTTGACTGAAGCTTTCTTT
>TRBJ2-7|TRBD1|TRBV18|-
CASSPITGGPYEQYF
TGTGCCAGCTCACCTATCACAGGGGGCCCCTACGAGCAGTACTTC
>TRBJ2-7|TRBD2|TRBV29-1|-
CSVKDRLAGNEQYF
TGCAGCGTTAAAGATCGACTAGCGGGAAACGAGCAGTACTTC
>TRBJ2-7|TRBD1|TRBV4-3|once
CASSQEGDRLYEQYF
TGCGCCAGCAGCCAAGAAGGGGACAGACTCTACGAGCAGTACTTC
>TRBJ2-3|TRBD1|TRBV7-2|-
CASRRDRGGSDTQYF
TGTGCCAGCAGACGGGACAGGGGGGGATCAGATACGCAGTATTTT
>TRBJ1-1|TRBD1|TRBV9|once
CASSVSGRGDTEAFF
TGTGCCAGCAGCGTATCGGGCAGGGGGGACACTGAAGCTTTCTTT
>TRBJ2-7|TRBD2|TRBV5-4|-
CASSRPQTSGFYEQYF
TGTGCCAGCAGCCGACCGCAGACTAGCGGTTTTTACGAGCAGTACTTC
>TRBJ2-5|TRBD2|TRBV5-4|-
CASSPGLAQETQYF
TGTGCCAGCAGCCCTGGACTAGCGCAAGAGACCCAGTACTTC
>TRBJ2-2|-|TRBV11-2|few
CASSLGSGHGELFF
TGTGCCAGCAGCTTAGGTTCAGGGCACGGGGAGCTGTTTTTT
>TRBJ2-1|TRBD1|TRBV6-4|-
CASSESGQSYNEQFF
TGTGCCAGCAGTGAATCGGGACAGTCCTACAATGAGCAGTTCTTC
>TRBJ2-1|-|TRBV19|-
CASSIDGGDEQFF
TGTGCCAGTAGTATAGATGGGGGCGATGAGCAGTTCTTC
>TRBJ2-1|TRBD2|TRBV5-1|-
CASSPGPGGSTNEQFF
TGCGCCAGCAGCCCGGGGCCGGGGGGATCTACCAATGAGCAGTTCTTC
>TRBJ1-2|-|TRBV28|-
CASTEGHNYGYTF
TGTGCCAGCACCGAGGGACATAACTATGGCTACACCTTC
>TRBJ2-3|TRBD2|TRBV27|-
CASNLFGLAGVTDTQYF
TGTGCCAGCAATCTCTTTGGGCTAGCGGGAGTGACAGATACGCAGTATTTT
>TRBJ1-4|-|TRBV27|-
CASRTVSGNEKLFF
TGTGCCAGCCGGACCGTTAGCGGTAATGAAAAACTGTTTTTT
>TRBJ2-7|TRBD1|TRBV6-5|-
CASSYRPDRVPYEQYF
TGTGCCAGCAGTTACCGACCGGACAGGGTCCCCTACGAGCAGTACTTC